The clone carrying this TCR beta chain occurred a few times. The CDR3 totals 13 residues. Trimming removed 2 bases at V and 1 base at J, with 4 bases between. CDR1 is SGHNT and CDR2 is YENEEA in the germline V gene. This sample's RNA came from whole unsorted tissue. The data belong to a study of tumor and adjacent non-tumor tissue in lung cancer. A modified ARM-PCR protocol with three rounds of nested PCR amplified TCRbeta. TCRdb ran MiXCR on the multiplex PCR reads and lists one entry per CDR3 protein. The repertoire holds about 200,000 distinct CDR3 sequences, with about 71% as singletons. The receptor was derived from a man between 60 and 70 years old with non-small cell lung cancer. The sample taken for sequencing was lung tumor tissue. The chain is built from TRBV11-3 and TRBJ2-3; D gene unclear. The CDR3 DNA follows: TGTGCCAGCAGCTTAACCGGCACAGATACGCAGTATTTT. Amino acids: CASSLTGTDTQYF.